This entry lists 17 T cell receptor beta chains sequenced from one sample in a study of blood T cells in healthy people across ages. A J-beta primer mix and a sample-barcoded 5' primer were used in a second PCR of about 7 to 12 cycles. TCRdb recomputed calls from the 5' RACE reads with MiXCR, one row per CDR3 protein. The repertoire includes 600,000 or so distinct CDR3 sequences, 20% to 25% of them detected once, and approximately 3.6% sits in the top ten. Sequenced material: blood. Every receptor here comes from a man aged 65-85 years in good health.

The V and J genes are TRBV4-3 and TRBJ2-2; 11 nucleotides match TRBD2. Germline CDR1 LGHNA, CDR2 YSLEER. The V segment lost 4 bases and the J segment 0 bases; nucleotides outside the gene matches: 1. CDR3 length: 16 residues. CDR3 DNA sequence: TGCGCCAGCAGCCGGGGACTAGCGGCGAACACCGGGGAGCTGTTTTTT. It encodes CASSRGLAANTGELFF.

This clonotype turned up a few times. DNA for the CDR3: TGCAGTGCTACTCCCCGGGGCGCCTTCAATCAGCCCCAGCATTTT. Protein: CSATPRGAFNQPQHF. The V and J genes are TRBV20-1 and TRBJ1-5; D possibly corresponds to TRBD1 (5 bases). The CDR3 sequence is 15 residues long. The V and J ends lost 4 bases and 3 bases respectively, with 16 bases between them. Germline V CDR1 and CDR2: DFQATT, SNEGSKA (reference sequence).

There are a few counts of this clonotype. The rearrangement joins TRBV5-1 to TRBJ2-7, with 8 bases aligning to TRBD2. J lost 0 bases, V lost 0 bases, and 5 bases had no gene match. Per germline, CDR1 SGHRS and CDR2 YFSETQ. This CDR3 has 16 residues. CDR3 sequence reads: CASSLATSGVSYEQYF. The DNA of the CDR3 is TGCGCCAGCAGCTTGGCCACTAGCGGAGTCTCCTACGAGCAGTACTTC.

CDR3 sequence reads: CASSLDGSWGEKLFF. CDR3 DNA: TGTGCCAGCAGCTTAGATGGATCCTGGGGTGAAAAACTGTTTTTT. The genes are TRBV7-9 and TRBJ1-4; no firm D call. V was clipped by 1 base and J by 7 bases, with 13 bases between them. The CDR3 runs 15 residues. The germline gives CDR1 SEHNR, CDR2 FQNEAQ (reference sequence). Full variable domain (remainder filled in from reference TRBV7-9 and TRBJ1-4): DTGVSQNPRHKITKRGQNVTFRCDPISEHNRLYWYRQTLGQGPEFLTYFQNEAQLEKSRLLSDRFSAERPKGSFSTLEIQRTEQGDSAMYLCASSLDGSWGEKLFFGSGTQLSVL.

This clonotype was recorded a few times. The chain links TRBV28 to TRBJ2-5; D is unclear. Looked up from germline, CDR1 is MDHEN and CDR2 is SYDVKM. This CDR3 region has 13 residues. V was shortened by 6 bases and J by 1 base, with 9 bases between the two germline ends. For the CDR3, the DNA is TGTGCCAGCAGATATTATTCCCAAGAGACCCAGTACTTC. Amino acids: CASRYYSQETQYF.

The rearrangement joins TRBV7-9 to TRBJ2-3; 8 bases line up with TRBD1. V trimming: 2 bases; J trimming: 6 bases; junction bases outside the gene matches: 4. The CDR3 consists of 14 residues. The V gene's germline CDR1 is SEHNR and CDR2 FQNEAQ (reference sequence). As DNA, the CDR3 is TGTGCCAGCAGCTTACCAGGGGGCTGGGATACGCAGTATTTT. It codes for CASSLPGGWDTQYF.

This clonotype was found many times. The V and J genes are TRBV4-3 and TRBJ1-5; a possible D gene is TRBD1 (6 bases). The germline CDR1 and CDR2 sequences are LGHNA and YSLEER. The CDR3 has 13 amino acids. The germline V and J ends were trimmed by 1 base and 9 bases, with 10 bases remaining between them. The CDR3 is CASSQATGLPQHF. The CDR3 nucleotides are TGCGCCAGCAGCCAAGCAACAGGGTTGCCCCAGCATTTT.

The V call is TRBV9, the J call TRBJ2-1, with D unclear. The CDR3 has 16 amino acids. Trimming left V 4 bases short and J 0 bases short, with 14 bases between. Germline V lookup: CDR1 SGDLS, CDR2 YYNGEE. The chain's CDR3 is CASSPRLGPSYNEQFF. Here the CDR3 DNA reads TGTGCCAGCAGCCCTCGGCTAGGTCCCTCCTACAATGAGCAGTTCTTC.

At least ten counts were recorded for this clonotype. This chain uses TRBV29-1 with TRBJ2-7; 8 bases map to TRBD1. J gave up 7 bases and V 6 bases, and 5 bases lay outside the gene matches. From germline, CDR1 is SQVTM and CDR2 ANQGSEA. This CDR3 spans 11 amino acids. CDR3 sequence: CSVGRDREQYF. The CDR3, as DNA: TGCAGCGTCGGCCGGGACAGGGAGCAGTACTTC.

The chain employs TRBV5-1 and TRBJ2-1, with D possibly TRBD2 on 6 matching bases. V was shortened by 6 bases and J by 1 base, with 14 bases between the two germline ends. Germline-derived CDR1 and CDR2 are SGHRS and YFSETQ. The CDR3 spans 15 residues. The CDR3, as DNA: TGCGCCAGCACGCGCGGTAGCGGATCCTACAATGAGCAGTTCTTC. Amino acid sequence: CASTRGSGSYNEQFF.

This clonotype showed up just a few times. This sequence joins TRBV29-1 and TRBJ2-6; no clear D. This CDR3 comprises 15 residues. Germline V gene data show CDR1 as SQVTM and CDR2 as ANQGSEA. The germline V and J ends were trimmed by 2 bases and 0 bases, with 8 bases remaining between them. CDR3 region: CSVELTSSGANVLTF. CDR3 bases: TGCAGCGTTGAACTAACGAGCTCTGGGGCCAACGTCCTGACTTTC.

This clonotype was observed a handful of times. The rearrangement links TRBV2 to TRBJ2-5, with D perhaps matching TRBD1 (6 bases). The V gene's germline CDR1 is SNHLY and CDR2 FYNNEI. CDR3 length: 14 residues. Trimming left V 6 bases short and J 4 bases short, with 15 bases between. This CDR3 reads CASSAGQSIETQYF. As DNA, the CDR3 is TGTGCCAGCAGCGCAGGACAGAGCATAGAGACCCAGTACTTC.

This clonotype was seen only a few times. V and J are TRBV5-1 and TRBJ1-1, with D perhaps TRBD1 (5 bases). Germline CDR1 and CDR2: SGHRS and YFSETQ. The CDR3 covers 16 residues. Deletions cut 3 bases from V and 1 base from J, with 16 bases between. The CDR3 DNA follows: TGCGCCAGCAGCTCAATTCAGACAGACAGGAACACTGAAGCTTTCTTT. It is translated as CASSSIQTDRNTEAFF.

There are a few counts of this clonotype. V gene TRBV7-8 combines with J gene TRBJ2-3; D is unclear. From germline, CDR1 is SGHVS and CDR2 FQNEAQ. This CDR3 spans 18 amino acids. V was clipped by 1 base and J by 0 bases, with 17 bases between them. Here the CDR3 reads CASSLGGTVRTSTDTQYF. The CDR3 DNA is TGTGCCAGCAGCTTAGGCGGTACAGTGAGGACCAGCACAGATACGCAGTATTTT.

This chain links TRBV9 with TRBJ2-2, with D perhaps given as TRBD1 or TRBD2 (5 bases each). This CDR3 contains 15 residues. V gave up 6 bases and J gave up 3 bases, with 15 bases separating them. The germline gives CDR1 SGDLS, CDR2 YYNGEE. The CDR3 bases are TGTGCCAGCACACCCACCGGGGCTTACACCGGGGAGCTGTTTTTT. Translating gives CASTPTGAYTGELFF.

The CDR3 region is CSVEGGRATQYF. Here the CDR3 DNA reads TGCAGCGTTGAGGGGGGAAGGGCGACCCAGTACTTC. The chain carries TRBV29-1 and TRBJ2-5, with D possibly being TRBD2 (6 bases). Between the trimmed V and J ends, which lost 3 bases and 7 bases, there was a span of 12 bases. This CDR3 has 12 residues. Germline CDR1 SQVTM, CDR2 ANQGSEA.

There are a few counts of this clonotype. The rearrangement uses TRBV7-9 and TRBJ2-5, with unresolved D. The end of the DNA is better explained by TRBJ2-1, so the J call may be wrong. CDR1 is SEHNR, CDR2 FQNEAQ, per germline (reference sequence). CDR3 length equals 14 residues. The DNA for the CDR3 is TGTGCCAGCAGCTTAGTTCATACCCGCAATGAGCAGTTCTTC. Residues: CASSLVHTRNEQFF.